This TCR beta chain was profiled in a study of response to subunit inactivated influenza vaccine. Study-level results: The study's authors posited that every seasonal influenza vaccination enlists few new T cells.

In germline, CDR1 is ENHRY, CDR2 SYGVKD. V lost 6 bases, J lost 2 bases, and 3 bases stayed unmatched. This CDR3 has 14 amino acids. By share, this clonotype counts as medium-sized (0.01 to 0.1%). The target antigen is unknown. TCRdb itself ran the RT-PCR reads through MiXCR, one entry per CDR3 protein. This sample carries 560,000 or so distinct CDR3 sequences, 6.5% to 8% of them seen once, and the ten largest clones take 10% to 15%. This rearrangement joins TRBV10-3 to TRBJ2-3; 9 nucleotides match TRBD2. Source: PBMCs from blood, taken around 25 months after vaccination. This clonotype was sampled from a man aged 50-75 years who received an inactivated influenza vaccine. In nucleotides, the CDR3 is TGTGCCATCAGCGCTAGCGGGGACACAGATACGCAGTATTTT. This gives the protein CAISASGDTDTQYF.